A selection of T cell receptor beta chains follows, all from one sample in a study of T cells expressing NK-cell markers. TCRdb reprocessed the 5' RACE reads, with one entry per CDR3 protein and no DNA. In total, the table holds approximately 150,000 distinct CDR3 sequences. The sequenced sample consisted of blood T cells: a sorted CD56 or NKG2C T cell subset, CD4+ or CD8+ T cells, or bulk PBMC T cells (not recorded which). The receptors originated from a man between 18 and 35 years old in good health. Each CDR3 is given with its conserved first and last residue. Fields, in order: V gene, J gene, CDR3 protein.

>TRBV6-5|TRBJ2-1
CASSSEGHNEQFF
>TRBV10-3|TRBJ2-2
CAISAGKNTGELFF
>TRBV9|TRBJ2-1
CASSPTGSGEQFF
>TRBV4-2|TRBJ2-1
CASSPPLAGVYNEQFF
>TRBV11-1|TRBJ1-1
CASSLQGLGTEAFF
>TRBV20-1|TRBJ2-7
CSARDRGGTYEQYF
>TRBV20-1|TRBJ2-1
CSARDLWRELNEQFF
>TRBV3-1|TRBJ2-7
CASSHGQEGAYEQYF
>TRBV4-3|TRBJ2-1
CASSQVGAQPVVFF
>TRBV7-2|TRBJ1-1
CASSLRGTNTEAFF
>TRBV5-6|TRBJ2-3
CASSDRYSHPDTQYF
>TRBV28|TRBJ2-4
CASPARGRAKNIQYF
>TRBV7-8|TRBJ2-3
CASSLDVWDTQYF
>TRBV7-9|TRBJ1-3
CASSSTSSAPNTIYF
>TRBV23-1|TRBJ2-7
CASSQYPGQGFYEQYF
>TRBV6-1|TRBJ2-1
CASSEALNEQFF
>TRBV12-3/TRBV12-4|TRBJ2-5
CASSPGGGQETQYF
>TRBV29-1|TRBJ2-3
CSLKGGGLADTQYF
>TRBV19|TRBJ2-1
CASRLSAESSYNEQFF
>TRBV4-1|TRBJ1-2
CASSQDLGRNYGYTF
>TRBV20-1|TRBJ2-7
CSARDLTGASIYEQYF
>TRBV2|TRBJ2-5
CASRETGLQETQYF
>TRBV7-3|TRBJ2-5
CASSLRGTSGETQYF
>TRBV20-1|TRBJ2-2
CSAKGGLAGWTGELFF
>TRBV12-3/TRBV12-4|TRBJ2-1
CASSSGRDSYNEQFF
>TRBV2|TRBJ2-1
CASTEGRGALNEQFF
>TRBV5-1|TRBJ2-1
CASSLADAGVYNEQFF
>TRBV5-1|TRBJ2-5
CASSLSEGRQETQYF
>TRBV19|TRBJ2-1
CASDWGVDANEQFF
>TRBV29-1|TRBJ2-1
CSAPGLVFGEQFF
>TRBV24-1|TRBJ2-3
CATSDPGLADPQGGTQYF
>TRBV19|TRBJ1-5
CASSSTDRHQPQHF
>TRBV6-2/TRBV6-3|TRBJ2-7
CASNKVLDTFYEQYF
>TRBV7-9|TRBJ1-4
CASSRGQEKLFF
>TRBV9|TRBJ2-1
CASSVESGRADEQFF
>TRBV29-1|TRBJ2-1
CSVTGKSSYNEQFF
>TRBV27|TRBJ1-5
CASSSLTENQPQHF
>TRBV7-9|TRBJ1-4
CASSVDREGEKLFF
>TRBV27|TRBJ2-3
CASSLILAGASDTQYF